The T cell receptor beta chain under discussion was sequenced for a study of neurological immune-mediated disorders (dated by TCRdb to about 2019). As for the study more broadly: Peripheral blood TCR-beta repertoires from HTLV-I-associated myelopathy (HAM/TSP) patients, multiple sclerosis patients and healthy controls were compared by UMI-based sequencing. Alongside PBMC samples, the set of 80 to 130 TCR-beta libraries contained longitudinal samples, technical triplicates, and paired CD4+ and CD8+ T-cell subsets that had been sorted. Each longitudinal HAM/TSP and healthy donor was sampled at 3 time-points spaced at roughly 3-40 month intervals. The cohort comprised around 70 subjects: 15 or so HAM/TSP patients, 35 or so multiple sclerosis patients and about 20 healthy controls. The study at large found these results: Expanded clones from different subjects shared no identical CDR3 amino acid sequences, which suggests that TCR-beta repertoires were private in all groups. The highest TCR clonal expansion was observed in HAM/TSP patients, whereas the lowest was observed in MS patients, even when compared with healthy controls.

About this clonotype itself: Its antigen is still unknown. Per-nucleotide qualities are absent, and no much larger clonotype sits a single base away.

cDNA was synthesized by template-switch 5'RACE using a primer with a 10-nucleotide random unique molecular identifier that tagged each TCR transcript. Over 180 million TCR-beta sequences, covering 15-18 subjects, were produced in each sequencing run. Total RNA was extracted with the RNeasy kit. TCR-beta VDJ regions were amplified with primers for the TCR constant region and the 5'RACE anchor, using the KAPA Real-time Library Amplification kit. Sample indexes and Illumina adaptors were added in a first PCR, after which library yield was increased in a second PCR. After Ampure bead purification, the TCR product of roughly 650 bp was size-selected on a 2% E-gel SizeSelection system. Before pooling, library quality was checked on a Bioanalyzer, concentration was measured with Qubit, and libraries were quantified with the Kapa Library Quantification kit. Paired-end 2 x 150 bp sequencing of the libraries was performed on an Illumina HiSeq 2500. To increase sequence diversity, roughly 24-32% phiX was spiked into each library pool. On the authors' methods: Quality-filtered reads were processed with the UMI-based MiGEC pipeline, which removed over 75% of raw TCR sequences during error correction. VDJ genes were aligned to IMGT germline references, and each clonotype was defined by a unique CDR3 amino acid sequence together with V-J genes. Clonal expansion, Shannon diversity and CDR3 relatedness were evaluated with VDJtools (CalcPairwiseDistances, ClusterSamples), while phylogenetic trees were built in CLCbio workbench. Expanded clones were defined as having at least 8 unique UMIs, based on coefficient-of-variation modelling across technical triplicates. The raw public data were reprocessed by TCRdb itself: fastp quality trimming at Q25, MiXCR clonotype calling, in-frame beta chains only. Each entry merges the rows of one CDR3 protein and shows their most common DNA and genes. The V and J calls and clone size come from TCRdb's table, not from the authors' own analysis. The sample data list about 49,000 distinct CDR3 sequences, and more than 8% of these were observed just once. The ten top clones hold about 1.6% of the sample.

The time point label for this specimen denotes: longitudinal time-point 1 (baseline). Healthy controls were blood bank volunteers in Maryland, USA. Libraries from unsorted PBMCs were made from 2 million PBMCs kept in RNAlater at -80 degrees C until RNA extraction. Peripheral blood was subjected to Ficoll-Hypaque density gradient centrifugation to isolate PBMCs, which were then cryopreserved in liquid nitrogen. Sequenced material: PBMCs. The origin of this receptor is a woman aged 35 to 49 in good health.

The CDR3 reads as follows: CASSPTGSGANVLTF. The DNA sequence is given as TGTGCCAGCAGTCCTACAGGGTCGGGGGCCAACGTCCTGACTTTC. The chain employs TRBV25-1 and TRBJ2-6; possibly the D gene is TRBD1, per 6 matching bases. V is pared back by 5 bases and J by 4 bases, with 12 bases lying between the germline termini. From its cysteine to its phenylalanine, the CDR3 spans 15 amino acids. The retained sequence is limited to the CDR3, 45 bases, with the frame set at the first base. For CDR1 and CDR2, the germline V gene lists MGHDK and SYGVNS.